This T cell receptor beta chain was retrieved from a study of OX40 agonist ivuxolimab in advanced cancers. Study-level background: Administration of intravenous ivuxolimab to patients occurred every 2 weeks at 0.01 to 10 mg/kg. The dose-escalation cohort was over 65% male, with a mean age of around 60 years, ranging about 20 to 79.

Whole-study findings and limits: Clonal expansion was seen in CD4+ and CD8+ blood T cells by week 6 at 0.1 to 3.0 mg/kg. Partial responders at 0.1-3.0 mg/kg had among the lowest clonal expansion.

Sequencing was performed with immunoSEQ multiplex PCR; in TCRdb, only in-frame clones are kept and a portion is missing. The table shows about 73,000 clones, with 90% occurring only once. Concerning this clone itself: The antigen is unknown.

Germline CDR1 reads SGDLS; CDR2 reads YYNGEE. Trimming pared 0 bases from V and 1 base from J, leaving 9 bases between. This CDR3 spans 15 amino acids. Sequencing used CD4+ or CD8+ T cells sorted from blood, obtained in a trial of the OX40 agonist ivuxolimab. This rearrangement joins TRBV9 to TRBJ2-3; D not certain. The receptor was derived from an adult with an advanced solid tumor such as melanoma, head and neck, liver or kidney cancer. CDR3 coding DNA: TGTGCCAGCAGCGTAGAGGACGGAGGCACAGATACGCAGTATTTT. This gives the protein CASSVEDGGTDTQYF.